Below are 32 T cell receptor beta chains sequenced from a single sample in a study of TIL therapy for anti-PD-1-resistant metastatic lung cancer. Sample time point: pre-treatment sample, taken before nivolumab and TIL therapy. The libraries were made with immunoSEQ v3. Clones were sequenced by immunoSEQ multiplex PCR, and TCRdb holds only the in-frame ones, with some missing. Among about 60,000 clones, approximately 69% were seen once, and the ten largest hold 6% to 7%. The source material was blood, sampled at baseline. These receptors were taken from a person aged 30 to 80 with non-small cell lung cancer.

The V call is TRBV6-1, the J call TRBJ1-2; no clear D gene. With 8 bases removed from V and 8 bases from J, the gap between germline ends came to 12 bases. The CDR3 length is 11 residues. CDR1 MNHNS and CDR2 SASEGT come from the germline V gene. In DNA form, the CDR3 reads TGTGCCAGCGTCTATGCGGGCGGCTACACCTTC. Protein: CASVYAGGYTF.

The chain recombines TRBV10-3 with TRBJ2-1, with unresolved D. Germline V gene data show CDR1 as ENHRY and CDR2 as SYGVKD. The V and J ends lost 5 bases and 12 bases respectively, with 14 bases between them. The CDR3 sequence is 12 residues long. This chain's CDR3 is CAISLETRRQFF. Here the CDR3 DNA reads TGTGCCATCAGTCTAGAGACCCGAAGGCAGTTCTTC.

The chain links TRBV5-1 to TRBJ2-1; no clear D. Germline assignment: CDR1 SGHRS and CDR2 YFSETQ. Trimming removed 0 bases from V and 6 bases from J, with 13 bases in between. This CDR3 is built from 15 residues. CDR3 loop: CASSLDKGSGNEQFF. DNA for the CDR3: TGCGCCAGCAGCTTGGATAAAGGGTCGGGCAATGAGCAGTTCTTC.

The rearrangement uses TRBV30 and TRBJ2-1; no firm D call. The ends were cut back, 2 bases at V and 10 bases at J, with 9 bases in the middle. Looked up from germline, CDR1 is GTSNPN and CDR2 is SVGIG (reference sequence). CDR3 length: 11 residues. CDR3 sequence: CAWSRGFEQFF. The CDR3 DNA reads as TGTGCCTGGAGTCGTGGGTTCGAGCAGTTCTTC. Supplemented by reference TRBV30 and TRBJ2-1, the full variable domain reads SQTIHQWPATLVQPVGSPLSLECTVEGTSNPNLYWYRQAAGRGLQLLFYSVGIGQISSEVPQNLSASRPQDRQFILSSKKLLLSDSGFYLCAWSRGFEQFFGPGTRLTVL.

V gene TRBV19 combines with J gene TRBJ2-1; 13 bases are a match to TRBD2. Per the germline V gene, CDR1 is LNHDA and CDR2 is SQIVND (reference sequence). This CDR3 comprises 14 residues. The trim removed 6 bases at V and 7 bases at J, leaving 3 bases unmatched. CDR3 in amino acids: CASSRTSGGNEQFF. DNA for the CDR3: TGTGCCAGTAGCCGGACTAGCGGGGGAAATGAGCAGTTCTTC.

Only a few counts were recorded for this clone. This chain uses TRBV6-7 with TRBJ1-2; TRBD1 is a possible D gene (6 bases). TRBV6-7 is recorded as an ORF, its role being uncertain. Trimming removed 2 bases at V and 2 bases at J, with 9 bases between. The CDR3 length is 14 residues. CDR3 bases: TGTGCCAGCAGTTACCAGGGGCCCAACTATGGCTACACCTTC. Protein product: CASSYQGPNYGYTF.

The chain combines TRBV2 with TRBJ2-6; 8 bases agree with TRBD2. The CDR3 consists of 17 residues. With 11 bases clipped from V and 0 bases from J, the junction kept 12 bases outside the gene matches. Germline lookup yields CDR1 SNHLY and CDR2 FYNNEI. The CDR3 sequence is CAFRAGVEVSGANVLTF. DNA of the CDR3: TGTGCCTTCAGAGCGGGGGTGGAAGTCTCTGGGGCCAACGTCCTGACTTTC.

This chain connects TRBV6-1 to TRBJ2-5; 15 bases are shared with TRBD2. Trimming removed 7 bases from V and 5 bases from J; junction bases left unmatched: 5. CDR1 is MNHNS and CDR2 is SASEGT in the germline V gene. The CDR3 is 15 residues long. The CDR3 sequence is CASNGLAGGQETQYF. The DNA of the CDR3 is TGTGCCAGCAACGGACTAGCGGGGGGGCAGGAGACCCAGTACTTC.

The rearrangement uses TRBV2 and TRBJ1-3, with D possibly TRBD1 on 5 matching bases. CDR1 is SNHLY, CDR2 FYNNEI, per germline. CDR3 length: 16 residues. Trimming removed 0 bases from V and 0 bases from J, with 9 bases in between. The chain's CDR3 is CASSEAGRASGNTIYF. In DNA form, the CDR3 reads TGTGCCAGCAGTGAAGCGGGACGGGCCTCTGGAAACACCATATATTTT.

The chain couples TRBV9 to TRBJ2-7; D gene unclear. The CDR3 consists of 13 residues. The germline V gene encodes CDR1 SGDLS and CDR2 YYNGEE. The ends were cut back, 0 bases at V and 5 bases at J, with 9 bases in the middle. The CDR3 DNA reads TGTGCCAGCAGCGTAGACATGGAGAACGAGCAGTACTTC. Its translation is CASSVDMENEQYF.

The chain employs TRBV12-5 and TRBJ2-3, with D tentatively TRBD1 (5 bases). There are 15 residues in the CDR3. The V and J ends lost 6 bases and 3 bases respectively, with 16 bases between them. The germline gives CDR1 LGHNT, CDR2 FRNRAP. The CDR3: CASGLGQGGTDTQYF. The CDR3 bases are TGTGCTAGTGGATTAGGGCAGGGTGGAACAGATACGCAGTATTTT. The full variable domain, in which reference TRBV12-5 and TRBJ2-3 provide the parts outside the CDR3, is DARVTQTPRHKVTEMGQEVTMRCQPILGHNTVFWYRQTMMQGLELLAYFRNRAPLDDSGMPKDRFSAEMPDATLATLKIQPSEPRDSAVYFCASGLGQGGTDTQYFGPGTRLTVL.

In this sample, this clone turned up a few times. The genes are TRBV11-2 and TRBJ1-3; D perhaps matches TRBD1 (6 bases). From germline, CDR1 is SGHAT and CDR2 FQNNGV. CDR3 size: 13 residues. V shed 3 bases and J shed 5 bases, with 8 bases lying between them. Written as DNA, the CDR3 is TGTGCCAGCAGCTTGGACAGAAGAAACACCATATATTTT. Translating gives CASSLDRRNTIYF.

V usage is TRBV4-1 and J usage is TRBJ1-5; the match to TRBD1 covers 9 bases. The V gene end was trimmed by 4 bases and the J gene end by 4 bases; junction bases not matched to a gene: 5. In germline, CDR1 is MGHRA, CDR2 YSYEKL. The length of the CDR3 is 15 residues. The DNA of the CDR3 is TGCGCCAGCAGCCTACTGACAGGGGGAAATCAGCCCCAGCATTTT. Translation gives CASSLLTGGNQPQHF.

The rearrangement joins TRBV15 to TRBJ2-5, with 10 positions matching TRBD1. Germline trimming cut 6 bases from V and 5 bases from J; bases unmatched to any gene: 9. Germline values: CDR1 LNHNV, CDR2 YYDKDF (reference sequence). The CDR3 sequence is 15 residues long. The CDR3, as DNA: TGTGCCACCAGGGCAGACAGGGGGCGGGTGGAGACCCAGTACTTC. Amino acids: CATRADRGRVETQYF.

The chain carries TRBV9 and TRBJ1-4; weak D call: TRBD1 (5 bases). V was pared by 4 bases and J by 3 bases, with 16 bases between. The CDR3 runs 16 residues. The germline gives CDR1 SGDLS, CDR2 YYNGEE. The CDR3 protein is CASSINPTGANEKLFF. For the CDR3, the DNA is TGTGCCAGCAGCATAAACCCTACAGGAGCTAATGAAAAACTGTTTTTT.

The rearrangement uses TRBV30 and TRBJ1-1; D not certain. This CDR3 has 15 amino acids. Trimming removed 0 bases from V and 0 bases from J, with 11 bases in between. Per germline, CDR1 GTSNPN and CDR2 SVGIG (reference sequence). DNA for the CDR3: TGTGCCTGGAGTGTACCAAGGAGGATGAACACTGAAGCTTTCTTT. Amino acid sequence: CAWSVPRRMNTEAFF.

This clone appeared a single time. V is TRBV7-9 and J is TRBJ2-1; TRBD1 is a possible D gene (6 bases). V lost 2 bases to trimming and J lost 6 bases, with 14 bases between them. The CDR3 runs to 15 residues. CDR1 is SEHNR and CDR2 is FQNEAQ in the germline V gene (reference sequence). The CDR3 DNA is TGTGCCAGCAGCTTATTTGTGCAGGGGCGCAATGAGCAGTTCTTC. It yields the protein CASSLFVQGRNEQFF.

The CDR3 DNA follows: TGCAGTGCTATTTACAGGGTTGGCTACACCTTC. It translates to CSAIYRVGYTF. The V and J genes are TRBV20-1 and TRBJ1-2, with D possibly TRBD1 on 6 matching bases. CDR1 DFQATT and CDR2 SNEGSKA come from the germline V gene (reference sequence). The CDR3 runs 11 residues. The V end was cut by 4 bases, the J end by 7 bases, with 10 bases between.

DNA of the CDR3: TGCGCCAGCAGCTTGGCACTTGGCTCCTACGAGCAGTACTTC. Translated: CASSLALGSYEQYF. The genes are TRBV5-1 and TRBJ2-7; the D is unclear. Germline lookup yields CDR1 SGHRS and CDR2 YFSETQ. With 0 bases removed from V and 0 bases from J, the gap between germline ends came to 7 bases. The length of the CDR3 is 14 residues.

The chain carries TRBV21-1 and TRBJ1-3; TRBD1, the D gene given by the table, was not confirmed from the DNA. TRBV21-1 is a known pseudogene. CDR3 length: 16 amino acids. The CDR3 spells CASRASGQGFGDTIYF. DNA of the CDR3: TGTGCCAGCCGAGCCTCGGGACAGGGTTTTGGTGACACCATATATTTT.

The chain is built from TRBV18 and TRBJ1-1, with D perhaps matching TRBD1 (5 bases). Trimming pared 3 bases from V and 2 bases from J, leaving 13 bases between. CDR1 is KGHSH, CDR2 LQKENI, per germline. This CDR3 has 15 residues. CDR3 bases: TGTGCCAGCTCACCGACAGCGAATCAAAACACTGAAGCTTTCTTT. This gives the protein CASSPTANQNTEAFF. Together with reference TRBV18 and TRBJ1-1, the CDR3 gives the full variable domain: NAGVMQNPRHLVRRRGQEARLRCSPMKGHSHVYWYRQLPEEGLKFMVYLQKENIIDESGMPKERFSAEFPKEGPSILRIQQVVRGDSAAYFCASSPTANQNTEAFFGQGTRLTVV.

CDR3 sequence (DNA): TGCGCCAGCAGCTTGGACAGGGGGGCCTATGGCTACACCTTC. Translated: CASSLDRGAYGYTF. This sequence joins TRBV5-1 and TRBJ1-2; 8 nucleotides align to TRBD1. The germline V gene has CDR1 SGHRS and CDR2 YFSETQ. The CDR3 is 14 residues long. V shed 0 bases and J 4 bases; nucleotides not matched to a gene: 2.

The chain uses TRBV28 and TRBJ2-7, with a weak D call TRBD2 (6 bases). Germline values: CDR1 MDHEN, CDR2 SYDVKM. The CDR3 has 13 residues. Trimming took off 5 bases at V and 3 bases at J, with 11 bases between the two ends. CDR3 nucleotide sequence: TGTGCCAGCAGTCCTGGGGGGAACTACGAGCAGTACTTC. Protein sequence: CASSPGGNYEQYF.

The chain joins TRBV29-1 to TRBJ2-1; no clear D. V lost 8 bases to trimming and J lost 0 bases, with 11 bases between them. From germline, CDR1 is SQVTM and CDR2 ANQGSEA. The CDR3 loop spans 13 amino acids. The CDR3 region is CSTGPSSYNEQFF. The CDR3 nucleotides are TGCAGCACTGGACCTAGCTCCTACAATGAGCAGTTCTTC.

V is TRBV18 and J is TRBJ2-5, with D possibly matching TRBD2 (5 bases). The length of the CDR3 is 14 residues. V was pared by 0 bases and J by 5 bases, with 10 bases between. Germline lookup yields CDR1 KGHSH and CDR2 LQKENI. The CDR3 DNA is TGTGCCAGCTCACCACCACCGGGGTACGAGACCCAGTACTTC. As protein: CASSPPPGYETQYF.

The V and J genes are TRBV6-1 and TRBJ1-2; D call uncertain. The germline CDR1 and CDR2 sequences are MNHNS and SASEGT. The V gene lost 6 bases and the J gene lost 8 bases, with 13 bases spanning the gap. This CDR3 has 12 amino acids. CDR3 nucleotide sequence: TGTGCCAGCAGAGGCACGGGTAGAGGCTACACCTTC. Its translation is CASRGTGRGYTF.

By share, this clone ranks as medium-sized (0.01 to 0.1%). CDR3 nucleotide sequence: TGCGCCAGCAGCCAAGGCCAGGACAGGGTCTACGAGCAGTACTTC. The encoded protein is CASSQGQDRVYEQYF. The rearrangement joins TRBV4-1 to TRBJ2-7, with 8 bases that match TRBD1. In germline, CDR1 is MGHRA, CDR2 YSYEKL. This CDR3 is 15 amino acids long. With V trimmed by 1 base and J by 3 bases, 5 bases remained unmatched.

The V and J genes are TRBV6-1 and TRBJ2-3, with no clear D. CDR1 MNHNS and CDR2 SASEGT come from the germline V gene. The CDR3 consists of 12 residues. The V gene lost 4 bases and the J gene lost 7 bases, with 9 bases spanning the gap. CDR3 nucleotides: TGTGCCAGCAGTGTGAGAGACTATACGCAGTATTTT. This gives the protein CASSVRDYTQYF.

V usage is TRBV9 and J usage is TRBJ1-1; D might be TRBD1 (6 bases). This CDR3 has 14 amino acids. Germline V gene sequence: CDR1 SGDLS, CDR2 YYNGEE. V dropped 0 bases and J dropped 10 bases, with 16 bases sitting between them. The DNA of the CDR3 is TGTGCCAGCAGCGTAGGACAGGCCCAAGGCTCAGCTTTCTTT. Protein: CASSVGQAQGSAFF.

This clone was counted between two and nine times. The rearrangement joins TRBV11-1 to TRBJ1-1; D call uncertain. Trimming removed 4 bases at V and 3 bases at J, with 9 bases between. The germline V gene encodes CDR1 SGHAT and CDR2 FQDESV (reference sequence). CDR3 length: 13 residues. CDR3 sequence (DNA): TGTGCCAGCAGCTCCCGTTGGGACACTGAAGCTTTCTTT. It encodes CASSSRWDTEAFF.

The chain employs TRBV7-2 and TRBJ2-6; the D gene is possibly TRBD1 (5 bases). The germline V gene encodes CDR1 SGHTA and CDR2 FQGNSA. V dropped 5 bases and J dropped 2 bases, with 16 bases sitting between them. CDR3 length equals 17 residues. Written as DNA, the CDR3 is TGTGCCAGCAGCCCGACTCCGTTGGGGCCTGGGGCCAACGTCCTGACTTTC. It is translated as CASSPTPLGPGANVLTF. Combining the CDR3 with reference TRBV7-2 and TRBJ2-6 gives the whole variable domain GAGVSQSPSNKVTEKGKDVELRCDPISGHTALYWYRQSLGQGLEFLIYFQGNSAPDKSGLPSDRFSAERTGGSVSTLTIQRTQQEDSAVYLCASSPTPLGPGANVLTFGAGSRLTVL.

The chain links TRBV6-5 to TRBJ2-1; weak D call: TRBD2 (6 bases). Germline-derived CDR1 and CDR2 are MNHEY and SVGAGI. Trimming took off 6 bases at V and 0 bases at J, with 12 bases between the two ends. The CDR3 spans 15 residues. CDR3 loop: CASRAHGSSYNEQFF. DNA for the CDR3: TGTGCCAGCAGAGCACACGGGAGCTCCTACAATGAGCAGTTCTTC.